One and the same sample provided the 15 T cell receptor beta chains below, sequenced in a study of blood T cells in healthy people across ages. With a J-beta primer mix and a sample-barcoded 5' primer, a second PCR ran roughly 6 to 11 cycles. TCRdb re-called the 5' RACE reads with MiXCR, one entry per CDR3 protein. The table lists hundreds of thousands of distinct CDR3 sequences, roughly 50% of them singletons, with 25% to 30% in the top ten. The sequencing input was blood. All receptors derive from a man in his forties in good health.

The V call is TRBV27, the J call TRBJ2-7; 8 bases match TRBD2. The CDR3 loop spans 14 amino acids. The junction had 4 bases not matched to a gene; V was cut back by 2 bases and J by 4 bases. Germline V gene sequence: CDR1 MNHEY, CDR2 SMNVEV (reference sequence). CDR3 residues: CASSLSGRVYEQYF. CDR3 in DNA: TGTGCCAGCAGTTTAAGCGGGAGAGTTTACGAGCAGTACTTC.

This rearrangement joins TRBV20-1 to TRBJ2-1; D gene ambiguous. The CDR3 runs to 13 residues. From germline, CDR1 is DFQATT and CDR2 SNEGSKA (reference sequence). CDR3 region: CSPRRPGTNEQFF. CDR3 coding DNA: TGCAGCCCTAGGCGACCCGGAACCAATGAGCAGTTCTTC.

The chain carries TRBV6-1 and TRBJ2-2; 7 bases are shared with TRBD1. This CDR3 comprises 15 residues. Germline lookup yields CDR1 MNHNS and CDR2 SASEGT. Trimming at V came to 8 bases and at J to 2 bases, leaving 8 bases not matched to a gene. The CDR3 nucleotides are TGTGCCAGCCGCCTGGGACAGACAAACACCGGGGAGCTGTTTTTT. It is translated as CASRLGQTNTGELFF.

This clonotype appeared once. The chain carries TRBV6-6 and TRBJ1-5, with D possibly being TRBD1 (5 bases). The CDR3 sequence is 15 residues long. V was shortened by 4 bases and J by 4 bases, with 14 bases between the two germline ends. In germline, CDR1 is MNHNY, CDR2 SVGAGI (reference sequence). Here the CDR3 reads CASSWDGGVNQPQHF. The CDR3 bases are TGTGCCAGCAGTTGGGACGGAGGAGTTAATCAGCCCCAGCATTTT.

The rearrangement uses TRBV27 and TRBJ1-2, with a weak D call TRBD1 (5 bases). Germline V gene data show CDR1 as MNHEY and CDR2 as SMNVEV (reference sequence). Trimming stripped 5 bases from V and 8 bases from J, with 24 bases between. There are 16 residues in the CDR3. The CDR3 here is CASSPPRGREGRGYTF. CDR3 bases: TGTGCCAGCAGTCCCCCACGGGGGAGAGAGGGAAGAGGCTACACCTTC.

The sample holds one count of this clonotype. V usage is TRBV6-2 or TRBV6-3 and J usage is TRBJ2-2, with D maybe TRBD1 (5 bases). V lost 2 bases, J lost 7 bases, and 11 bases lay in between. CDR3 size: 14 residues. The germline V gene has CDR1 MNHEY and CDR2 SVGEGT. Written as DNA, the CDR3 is TGTGCCAGCAGTTACCTGGCCCAGGGCGGGGAGCTGTTTTTT. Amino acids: CASSYLAQGGELFF.

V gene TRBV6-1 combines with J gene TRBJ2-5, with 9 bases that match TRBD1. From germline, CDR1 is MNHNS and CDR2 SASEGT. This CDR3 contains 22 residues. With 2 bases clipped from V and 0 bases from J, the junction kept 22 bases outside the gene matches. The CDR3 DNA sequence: TGTGCCAGCAGTGAATGGATCACAGGGGGCGGCGTAGCGGCGCCGTACCAAGAGACCCAGTACTTC. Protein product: CASSEWITGGGVAAPYQETQYF.

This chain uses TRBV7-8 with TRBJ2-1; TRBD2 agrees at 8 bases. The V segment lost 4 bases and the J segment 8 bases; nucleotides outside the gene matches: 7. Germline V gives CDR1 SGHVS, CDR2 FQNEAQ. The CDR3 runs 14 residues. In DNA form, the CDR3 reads TGTGCCAGCAGCTCGGGAGGGCCTTGGGATGAGCAGTTCTTC. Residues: CASSSGGPWDEQFF.

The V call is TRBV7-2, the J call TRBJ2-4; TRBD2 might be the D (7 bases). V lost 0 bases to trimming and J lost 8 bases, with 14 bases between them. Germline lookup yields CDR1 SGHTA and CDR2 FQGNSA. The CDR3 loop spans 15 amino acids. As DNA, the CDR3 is TGTGCCAGCAGCTTAGCAGGGGGGGCGGGATACATTCAGTACTTC. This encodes CASSLAGGAGYIQYF.

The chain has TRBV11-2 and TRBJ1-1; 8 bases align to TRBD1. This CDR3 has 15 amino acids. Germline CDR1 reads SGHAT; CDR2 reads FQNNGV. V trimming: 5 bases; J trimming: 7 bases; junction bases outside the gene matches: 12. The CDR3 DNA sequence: TGTGCCAGCAGCCGACTTAGACAGGGGCAGGGTGAAGCTTTCTTT. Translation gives CASSRLRQGQGEAFF.

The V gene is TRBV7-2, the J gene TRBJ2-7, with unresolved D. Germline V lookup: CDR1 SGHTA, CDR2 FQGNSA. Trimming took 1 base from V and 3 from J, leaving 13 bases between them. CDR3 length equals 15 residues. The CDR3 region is CASSLEVGSYYEQYF. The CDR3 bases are TGTGCCAGCAGCTTAGAAGTCGGATCCTACTACGAGCAGTACTTC.

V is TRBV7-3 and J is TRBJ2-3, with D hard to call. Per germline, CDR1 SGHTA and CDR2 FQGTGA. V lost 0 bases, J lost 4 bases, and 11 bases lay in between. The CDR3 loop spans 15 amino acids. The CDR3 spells CASSLTGPFADTQYF. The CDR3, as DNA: TGTGCCAGCAGCTTAACGGGCCCATTTGCAGATACGCAGTATTTT.

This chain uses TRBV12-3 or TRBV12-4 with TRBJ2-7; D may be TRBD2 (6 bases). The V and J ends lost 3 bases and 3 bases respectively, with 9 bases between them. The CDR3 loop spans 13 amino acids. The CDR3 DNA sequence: TGTGCCAGCAGTTTTATGGGGGGCTACGAGCAGTACTTC. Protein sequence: CASSFMGGYEQYF.

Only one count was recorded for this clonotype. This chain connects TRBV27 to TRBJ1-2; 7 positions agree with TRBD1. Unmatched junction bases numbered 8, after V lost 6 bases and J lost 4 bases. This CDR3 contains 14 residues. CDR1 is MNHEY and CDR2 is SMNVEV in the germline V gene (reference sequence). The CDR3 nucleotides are TGTGCCAGCAGGGAGGGACAGAGGACCTATGGCTACACCTTC. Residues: CASREGQRTYGYTF.

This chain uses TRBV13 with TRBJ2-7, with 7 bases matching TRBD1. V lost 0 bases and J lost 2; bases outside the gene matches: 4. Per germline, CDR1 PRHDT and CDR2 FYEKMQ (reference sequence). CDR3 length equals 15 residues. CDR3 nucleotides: TGTGCCAGCAGCTTAGGAGGACAGGCCGCCTACGAGCAGTACTTC. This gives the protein CASSLGGQAAYEQYF. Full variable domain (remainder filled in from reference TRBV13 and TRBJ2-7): AAGVIQSPRHLIKEKRETATLKCYPIPRHDTVYWYQQGPGQDPQFLISFYEKMQSDKGSIPDRFSAQQFSDYHSELNMSSLELGDSALYFCASSLGGQAAYEQYFGPGTRLTVT.